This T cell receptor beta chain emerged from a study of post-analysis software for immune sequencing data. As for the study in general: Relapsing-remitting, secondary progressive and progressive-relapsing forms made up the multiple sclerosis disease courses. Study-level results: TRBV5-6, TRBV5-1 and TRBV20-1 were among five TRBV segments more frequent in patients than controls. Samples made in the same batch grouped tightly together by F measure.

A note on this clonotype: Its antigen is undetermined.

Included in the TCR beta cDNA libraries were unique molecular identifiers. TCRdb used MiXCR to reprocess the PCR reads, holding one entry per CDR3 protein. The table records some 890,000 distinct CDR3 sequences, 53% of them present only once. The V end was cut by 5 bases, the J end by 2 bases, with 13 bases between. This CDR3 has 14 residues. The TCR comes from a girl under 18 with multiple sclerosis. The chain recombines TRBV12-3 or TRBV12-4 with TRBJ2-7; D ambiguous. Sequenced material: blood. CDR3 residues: CASSPDVSTYEQYF. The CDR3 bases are TGTGCCAGCAGTCCTGACGTCTCCACCTACGAGCAGTACTTC.